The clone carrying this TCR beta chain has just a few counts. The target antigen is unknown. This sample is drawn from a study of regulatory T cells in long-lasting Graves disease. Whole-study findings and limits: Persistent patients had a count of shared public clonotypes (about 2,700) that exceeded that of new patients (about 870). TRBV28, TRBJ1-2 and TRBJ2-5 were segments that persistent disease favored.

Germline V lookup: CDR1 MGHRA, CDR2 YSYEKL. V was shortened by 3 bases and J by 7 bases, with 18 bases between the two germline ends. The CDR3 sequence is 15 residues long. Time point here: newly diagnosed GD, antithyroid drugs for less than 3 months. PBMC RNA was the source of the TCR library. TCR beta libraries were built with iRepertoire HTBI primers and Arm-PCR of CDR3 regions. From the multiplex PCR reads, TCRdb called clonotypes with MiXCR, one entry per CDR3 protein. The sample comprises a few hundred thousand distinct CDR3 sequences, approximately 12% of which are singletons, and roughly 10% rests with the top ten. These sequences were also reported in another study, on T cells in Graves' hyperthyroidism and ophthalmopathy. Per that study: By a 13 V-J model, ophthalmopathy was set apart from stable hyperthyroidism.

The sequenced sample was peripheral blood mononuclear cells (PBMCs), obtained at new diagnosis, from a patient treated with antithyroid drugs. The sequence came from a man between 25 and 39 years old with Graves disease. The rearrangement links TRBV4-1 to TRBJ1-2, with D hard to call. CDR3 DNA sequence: TGCGCCAGCAGCCAGAGCCTAGAGGGTACGGGTGGCTACACCTTC. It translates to CASSQSLEGTGGYTF.